This entry lists 24 T cell receptor beta chains sequenced from one sample in a study of T cell clonotyping in hematopoietic cell transplantation. The protocol was immunoSEQ multiplex PCR, while the TCRdb copy is restricted to in-frame clones and leaves out a portion. The table records fewer than 4,500 clones, roughly 94% of them present only once. Specimen: peripheral blood mononuclear cells, collected 30 days after allogeneic stem cell transplant. The origin of the receptors is a male patient aged 70 to 80 who had an allogeneic stem cell transplant from an unrelated donor, so T cells may come from the graft donor. Some clones in this sample may be carry-over from other donors' samples.

The genes are TRBV6-6 and TRBJ2-3; the D gene is possibly TRBD2 (7 bases). This CDR3 has 15 residues. Germline lookup yields CDR1 MNHNY and CDR2 SVGAGI (reference sequence). Deletions cut 6 bases from V and 4 bases from J, with 17 bases between. The CDR3, as DNA: TGTGCCAGCAGCCGAGGGGGGAGGGCCCCAGATACGCAGTATTTT. It encodes CASSRGGRAPDTQYF.

The chain uses TRBV4-1 and TRBJ2-2; 7 nucleotides agree with TRBD1. The CDR3 has 16 amino acids. Unmatched junction bases numbered 12, after V lost 8 bases and J lost 3 bases. The germline V gene encodes CDR1 MGHRA and CDR2 YSYEKL. CDR3 loop: CASSQRGQSYTGELFF. The CDR3 DNA is TGCGCCAGCTCCCAAAGGGGGCAGTCCTACACCGGGGAGCTGTTTTTT.

The V call is TRBV30, the J call TRBJ1-1, with D unresolved. This CDR3 has 13 amino acids. In germline, CDR1 is GTSNPN, CDR2 SVGIG (reference sequence). The ends were cut back, 0 bases at V and 0 bases at J, with 5 bases in the middle. CDR3: CAWSVRVNTEAFF. CDR3 nucleotide sequence: TGTGCCTGGAGTGTTCGGGTGAACACTGAAGCTTTCTTT.

This chain joins TRBV28 and TRBJ2-7; D may be TRBD1 (6 bases). The V gene's germline CDR1 is MDHEN and CDR2 SYDVKM. This CDR3 has 13 residues. Trimming took 3 bases from V and 6 from J, leaving 12 bases between them. The CDR3 bases are TGTGCCAGCAGTTTGGGTAGGACAGTCGAGCAGTACTTC. Translation gives CASSLGRTVEQYF.

V gene TRBV5-1 combines with J gene TRBJ2-7; no clear D gene. V was cut by 4 bases and J by 7 bases, with 18 bases left in between. The V gene's germline CDR1 is SGHRS and CDR2 YFSETQ. The CDR3 loop spans 14 amino acids. The CDR3 nucleotides are TGCGCCAGCAGCACGGCGGACCTCCGGTGGGAGCAGTACTTC. This codes for CASSTADLRWEQYF.

The rearrangement links TRBV28 to TRBJ1-5, with 8 bases aligning to TRBD1. The CDR3 sequence is 16 residues long. V was pared by 4 bases and J by 7 bases, with 12 bases of the junction left unmatched. Germline lookup yields CDR1 MDHEN and CDR2 SYDVKM. The CDR3 spells CASSSPPGQAGQPQHF. For the CDR3, the DNA is TGTGCCAGCAGTTCACCTCCGGGACAGGCAGGGCAGCCCCAGCATTTT.

This clone has more than one count but fewer than ten. This chain joins TRBV7-2 and TRBJ2-2; D ambiguous. V dropped 1 base and J dropped 6 bases, with 12 bases sitting between them. The CDR3 sequence is 15 residues long. Germline assignment: CDR1 SGHTA and CDR2 FQGNSA. The CDR3 region has the DNA TGTGCCAGCAGCTTAGTGTACAGTGGTCCCGGGGAGCTGTTTTTT. Protein sequence: CASSLVYSGPGELFF.

V gene TRBV7-2 combines with J gene TRBJ2-7; D is unresolved. The CDR3 sequence is 12 residues long. Germline V lookup: CDR1 SGHTA, CDR2 FQGNSA. Deletions cut 5 bases from V and 0 bases from J, with 5 bases between. The chain's CDR3 is CASSASSYEQYF. The CDR3 DNA reads as TGTGCCAGCAGCGCCAGCTCCTACGAGCAGTACTTC. The variable domain in full, with the rest retrieved from reference TRBV7-2 and TRBJ2-7, is GAGVSQSPSNKVTEKGKDVELRCDPISGHTALYWYRQSLGQGLEFLIYFQGNSAPDKSGLPSDRFSAERTGGSVSTLTIQRTQQEDSAVYLCASSASSYEQYFGPGTRLTVT.

The chain combines TRBV7-8 with TRBJ1-5; D unresolved. Germline lookup yields CDR1 SGHVS and CDR2 FQNEAQ. The V end lost 1 base, the J end lost 4 bases, and 14 bases lay between the germline ends. The CDR3 covers 16 residues. The CDR3 loop reads CASSLGGRAGNQPQHF. The DNA for the CDR3 is TGTGCCAGCAGCTTAGGGGGAAGGGCCGGTAATCAGCCCCAGCATTTT.

The V and J genes are TRBV7-8 and TRBJ2-1; 16 bases are a match to TRBD2. The CDR3 runs to 22 residues. The germline V gene has CDR1 SGHVS and CDR2 FQNEAQ. With V trimmed by 4 bases and J by 9 bases, 24 bases remained unmatched. The DNA of the CDR3 is TGTGCCAGCAGCTCTTATATTCCGGGACTAGCGGGAGGGGCCCCCAGTTCGGGTGAGCAGTTCTTC. Protein sequence: CASSSYIPGLAGGAPSSGEQFF.

In this sample, this clone turned up once. The chain carries TRBV29-1 and TRBJ2-7; D call uncertain. From germline, CDR1 is SQVTM and CDR2 ANQGSEA. V was clipped by 1 base and J by 3 bases, with 7 bases between them. The CDR3 consists of 12 residues. CDR3 sequence reads: CSVEGEGYEQYF. The CDR3 DNA follows: TGCAGCGTTGAAGGGGAAGGCTACGAGCAGTACTTC.

The genes are TRBV6-1 and TRBJ1-5, with 8 bases matching TRBD1. V lost 8 bases to trimming and J lost 7 bases; unmatched junction nucleotides: 10. Germline V lookup: CDR1 MNHNS, CDR2 SASEGT. CDR3 length: 14 residues. The CDR3 nucleotides read TGTGCCAGCCTAAGGACAGGGAGGGGCCAGCCCCAGCATTTT. Translation: CASLRTGRGQPQHF.

The chain couples TRBV29-1 to TRBJ1-1, with D possibly TRBD1 on 5 matching bases. The CDR3 spans 12 residues. The V end lost 6 bases, the J end lost 0 bases, and 8 bases lay between the germline ends. The V gene's germline CDR1 is SQVTM and CDR2 ANQGSEA. The CDR3 spells CSVGTVNTEAFF. DNA of the CDR3: TGCAGCGTGGGGACTGTGAACACTGAAGCTTTCTTT.

This rearrangement joins TRBV10-3 to TRBJ1-2; D might be TRBD1 (5 bases). The germline CDR1 and CDR2 sequences are ENHRY and SYGVKD. V was pared by 4 bases and J by 2 bases, with 8 bases between. This CDR3 comprises 13 residues. The CDR3 nucleotides read TGTGCCATCAGTGGCAGGGAGAACTATGGCTACACCTTC. Its protein is CAISGRENYGYTF.

This clone was observed once. This rearrangement joins TRBV28 to TRBJ2-5, with 8 bases matching TRBD2. Per the germline V gene, CDR1 is MDHEN and CDR2 is SYDVKM. The CDR3 totals 11 residues. Germline trimming cut 5 bases from V and 11 bases from J; bases unmatched to any gene: 4. In nucleotides, the CDR3 is TGTGCCAGCAGTCAACTAGCGGAGCAGTACTTC. Its protein is CASSQLAEQYF. Looking up the rest from reference TRBV28 and TRBJ2-5 gives the full variable domain: DVKVTQSSRYLVKRTGEKVFLECVQDMDHENMFWYRQDPGLGLRLIYFSYDVKMKEKGDIPEGYSVSREKKERFSLILESASTNQTSMYLCASSQLAEQYFGPGTRLLVL.

The V gene is TRBV28, the J gene TRBJ1-2; no firm D call. Germline assignment: CDR1 MDHEN and CDR2 SYDVKM. Trimming removed 3 bases at V and 2 bases at J, with 13 bases between. This CDR3 has 15 amino acids. The CDR3 loop reads CASSFSYLTNYGYTF. The CDR3, as DNA: TGTGCCAGCAGTTTTAGTTACTTGACGAACTATGGCTACACCTTC.

CDR3 residues: CASTSGGTGSYEQYF. The CDR3 DNA is TGTGCCAGCACCTCAGGAGGGACGGGTTCCTACGAGCAGTACTTC. The chain carries TRBV27 and TRBJ2-7; weak D call: TRBD2 (6 bases). The CDR3 contains 15 residues. Germline-derived CDR1 and CDR2 are MNHEY and SMNVEV (reference sequence). V was cut by 7 bases and J by 1 base, with 17 bases left in between.

This clone turned up a few times. The CDR3 bases are TGTGCCAGCAGCTTAGTTGTGTCGGCCTTGGGCACCTTC. It specifies CASSLVVSALGTF. The chain joins TRBV7-2 to TRBJ1-2; D is undetermined. The CDR3 runs to 13 residues. V was clipped by 1 base and J by 13 bases, with 16 bases between them. The germline CDR1 and CDR2 sequences are SGHTA and FQGNSA.

The rearrangement uses TRBV6-5 and TRBJ2-3, with D unresolved. Trimming stripped 0 bases from V and 3 bases from J, with 7 bases between. The CDR3 runs 14 residues. CDR1 is MNHEY and CDR2 is SVGAGI in the germline V gene. Written as DNA, the CDR3 is TGTGCCAGCAGTTACTCCCGGGTAACAGATACGCAGTATTTT. It specifies CASSYSRVTDTQYF.

The V gene is TRBV6-1, the J gene TRBJ1-3; D is ambiguous. Between the trimmed V and J ends, which lost 0 bases and 0 bases, there was a span of 3 bases. From germline, CDR1 is MNHNS and CDR2 SASEGT. This CDR3 has 14 residues. In DNA, the CDR3 is TGTGCCAGCAGTGAAGCTAGCTCTGGAAACACCATATATTTT. Amino acids: CASSEASSGNTIYF.

The chain joins TRBV6-6 to TRBJ2-1; D gene ambiguous. V was shortened by 5 bases and J by 8 bases, with 7 bases between the two germline ends. The CDR3 length is 11 residues. The germline V gene encodes CDR1 MNHNY and CDR2 SVGAGI (reference sequence). The CDR3 nucleotides are TGTGCCAGCAGTCCCAAGGATGAGCAGTTCTTC. This sequence encodes CASSPKDEQFF.

The DNA for the CDR3 is TGTGCCAGCAGCTCGGGACCGGGCGGAACTAATGAAAAACTGTTTTTT. Its translation is CASSSGPGGTNEKLFF. The V call is TRBV13, the J call TRBJ1-4; TRBD1 is a possible D gene (5 bases). Germline CDR1 is PRHDT and CDR2 is FYEKMQ (reference sequence). The length of the CDR3 is 16 residues. Trimming cost V 4 bases and J 1 base, with 13 bases left between them.

The chain combines TRBV10-2 with TRBJ2-7; D is perhaps TRBD1 or TRBD2 (5 bases each). Trimming stripped 6 bases from V and 3 bases from J, with 12 bases between. Germline V lookup: CDR1 WSHSY, CDR2 SAAADI. The CDR3 extends over 13 amino acids. CDR3 protein: CASRDPGRYEQYF. The CDR3 DNA is TGCGCCAGCAGAGACCCGGGACGCTACGAGCAGTACTTC.

The chain joins TRBV7-3 to TRBJ2-7; possible D gene TRBD2, 7 bases. The CDR3 runs 14 residues. V dropped 1 base and J dropped 7 bases, with 14 bases sitting between them. CDR1 and CDR2 from the germline V gene are SGHTA and FQGTGA. DNA for the CDR3: TGTGCCAGCAGCTTAATGCACAGGGAGGGGGAGCAGTACTTC. It specifies CASSLMHREGEQYF.